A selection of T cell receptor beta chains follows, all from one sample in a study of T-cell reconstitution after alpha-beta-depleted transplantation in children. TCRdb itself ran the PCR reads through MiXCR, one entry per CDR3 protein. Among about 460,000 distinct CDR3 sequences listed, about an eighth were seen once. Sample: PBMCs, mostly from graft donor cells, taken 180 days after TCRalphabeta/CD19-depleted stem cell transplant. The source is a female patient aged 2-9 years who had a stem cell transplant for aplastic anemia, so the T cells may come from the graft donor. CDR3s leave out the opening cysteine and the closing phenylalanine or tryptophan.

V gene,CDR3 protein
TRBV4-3,ASSQDIAGVSNEQF
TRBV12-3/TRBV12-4,ASSTGPPYNEQF
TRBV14,ASSHGRGFQETQY
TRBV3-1,ASSQAGIPQETQY
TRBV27,ASSLSILFAETQY
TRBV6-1,ASSDQTVPTNTEAF
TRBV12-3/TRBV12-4,ASRNLRGDTEAF
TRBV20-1,SASRASGNTGELF
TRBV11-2,ASSQGLAVHNEQF
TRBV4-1,ASSQGKGLDHGYT
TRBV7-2,ASSFSGGTYNEQF
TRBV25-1,ASSEFWGTSTDTQY
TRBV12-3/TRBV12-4,ASSPRRGSGRSETQY
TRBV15,ATAKGTEQF
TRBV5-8,ASSQKLTQY
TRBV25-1,ASSETGRYDTEAF
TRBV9,ASSVDSGNTIY
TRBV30,AWSVGGADR
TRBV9,ASSVGLAGGPPYNEQF
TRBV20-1,SARVVTSWNQETQY
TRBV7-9,ASPGGRAEETQY
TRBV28,ASSWRDDYNEQF
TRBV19,ASSASRDTQY
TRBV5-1,ASSLVTSLETQY
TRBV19,ASSTLYGDTQY
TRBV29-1,SVRISLANEQF
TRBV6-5,ASSYIPGELF